These 5 T cell receptor beta chains were sequenced from one sample in a study of metastatic and nonmetastatic thyroid tumors. TCRdb re-called the PCR reads with MiXCR. Among some 32,000 clones, around 19% were seen once, and the ten largest hold over 6.5%. Patients underwent thyroid surgery, and none had received any treatment before it. Sequencing used blood. All receptors derive from a female donor with papillary thyroid cancer or a benign thyroid nodule (not recorded which). Some clones in this sample may be carry-over from other donors' samples.

This clone was recorded at least ten times. The chain recombines TRBV7-2 with TRBJ1-5; D possibly corresponds to TRBD1 (6 bases). The CDR3 is 13 amino acids. Germline V lookup: CDR1 SGHTA, CDR2 FQGNSA. V was clipped by 5 bases and J by 6 bases, with 11 bases between them. CDR3 bases: TGTGCCAGCAGCGTCGGACAGTTTCAGCCCCAGCATTTT. It encodes CASSVGQFQPQHF. Based on the CDR3 plus reference TRBV7-2 and TRBJ1-5, the full variable domain is GAGVSQSPSNKVTEKGKDVELRCDPISGHTALYWYRQSLGQGLEFLIYFQGNSAPDKSGLPSDRFSAERTGGSVSTLTIQRTQQEDSAVYLCASSVGQFQPQHFGDGTRLSIL.

The genes are TRBV7-9 and TRBJ2-7; D possibly corresponds to TRBD1 (5 bases). Trimming left V 5 bases short and J 5 bases short, with 13 bases between. The CDR3 spans 13 residues. Germline values: CDR1 SEHNR, CDR2 FQNEAQ (reference sequence). CDR3 bases: TGTGCCAGCAGCGGACAAGTTGGGAACGAGCAGTACTTC. Translating it yields CASSGQVGNEQYF.

The chain links TRBV6-1 to TRBJ1-2; maybe TRBD1 (6 bases). The CDR3 contains 15 residues. Germline assignment: CDR1 MNHNS and CDR2 SASEGT. With 5 bases removed from V and 4 bases from J, the gap between germline ends came to 17 bases. In nucleotides, the CDR3 is TGTGCCAGCAGTCCTGTTCGGGGGCGCAGCTATGGCTACACCTTC. This codes for CASSPVRGRSYGYTF.

The V call is TRBV20-1, the J call TRBJ1-2; TRBD1 might be the D (5 bases). The CDR3 spans 13 residues. Deletions cut 2 bases from V and 7 bases from J, with 14 bases between. Germline V gene lookup returns CDR1 DFQATT and CDR2 SNEGSKA (reference sequence). CDR3 coding DNA: TGCAGTGCTAGATCGGGAGGGGATATTGGCTACACCTTC. Translation: CSARSGGDIGYTF.

In this sample, this clone turned up many times. The chain carries TRBV14 and TRBJ2-6; 10 nucleotides match TRBD2. The CDR3 is 17 residues long. V shed 1 base, J shed 0 bases, and the junction held 0 bases outside the gene matches. Germline V gene sequence: CDR1 SGHDN, CDR2 FVKESK. As DNA, the CDR3 is TGTGCCAGCAGCCAAGGACTAGCGGGCTCTGGGGCCAACGTCCTGACTTTC. As protein: CASSQGLAGSGANVLTF. Supplemented by reference TRBV14 and TRBJ2-6, the full variable domain reads EAGVTQFPSHSVIEKGQTVTLRCDPISGHDNLYWYRRVMGKEIKFLLHFVKESKQDESGMPNNRFLAERTGGTYSTLKVQPAELEDSGVYFCASSQGLAGSGANVLTFGAGSRLTVL.